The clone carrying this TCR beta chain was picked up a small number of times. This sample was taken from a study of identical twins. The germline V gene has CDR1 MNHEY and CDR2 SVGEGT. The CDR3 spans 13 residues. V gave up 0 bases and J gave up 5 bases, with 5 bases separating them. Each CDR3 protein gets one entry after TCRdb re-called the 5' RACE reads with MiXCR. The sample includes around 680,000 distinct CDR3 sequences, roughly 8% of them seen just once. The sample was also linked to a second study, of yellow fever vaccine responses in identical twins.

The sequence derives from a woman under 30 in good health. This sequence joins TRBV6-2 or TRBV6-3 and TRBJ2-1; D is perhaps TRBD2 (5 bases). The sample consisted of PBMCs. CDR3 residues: CASSYSRDNEQFF. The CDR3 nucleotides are TGTGCCAGCAGTTACTCGCGGGACAATGAGCAGTTCTTC.